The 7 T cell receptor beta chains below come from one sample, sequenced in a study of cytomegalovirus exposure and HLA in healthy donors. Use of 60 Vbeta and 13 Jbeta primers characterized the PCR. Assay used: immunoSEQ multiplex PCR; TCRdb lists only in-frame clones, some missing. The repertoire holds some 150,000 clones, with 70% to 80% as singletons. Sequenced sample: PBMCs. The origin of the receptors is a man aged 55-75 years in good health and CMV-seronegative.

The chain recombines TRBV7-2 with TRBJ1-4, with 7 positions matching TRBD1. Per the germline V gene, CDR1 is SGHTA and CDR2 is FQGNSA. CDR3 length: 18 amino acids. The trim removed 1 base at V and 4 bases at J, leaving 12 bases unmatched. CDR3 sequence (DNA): TGTGCCAGCAGCTTAGGGGCAGGGGGACAAGGTTTTAATGAAAAACTGTTTTTT. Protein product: CASSLGAGGQGFNEKLFF. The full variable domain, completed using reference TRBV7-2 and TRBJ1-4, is GAGVSQSPSNKVTEKGKDVELRCDPISGHTALYWYRQSLGQGLEFLIYFQGNSAPDKSGLPSDRFSAERTGGSVSTLTIQRTQQEDSAVYLCASSLGAGGQGFNEKLFFGSGTQLSVL.

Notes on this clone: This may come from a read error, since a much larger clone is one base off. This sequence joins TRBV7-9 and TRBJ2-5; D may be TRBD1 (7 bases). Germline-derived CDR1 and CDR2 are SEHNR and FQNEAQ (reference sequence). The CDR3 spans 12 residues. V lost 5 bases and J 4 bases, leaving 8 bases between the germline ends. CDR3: CASSQGGETQYF. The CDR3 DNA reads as TGTGCCAGCAGCCAGGGGGGAGAGACCCAGTACTTC. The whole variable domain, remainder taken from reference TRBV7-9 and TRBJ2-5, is DTGVSQNPRHKITKRGQNVTFRCDPISEHNRLYWYRQTLGQGPEFLTYFQNEAQLEKSRLLSDRFSAERPKGSFSTLEIQRTEQGDSAMYLCASSQGGETQYFGPGTRLLVL.

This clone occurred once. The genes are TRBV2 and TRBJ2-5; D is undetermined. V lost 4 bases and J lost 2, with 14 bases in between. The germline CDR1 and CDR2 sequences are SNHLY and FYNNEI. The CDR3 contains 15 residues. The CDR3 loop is CASSVPARGQETQYF. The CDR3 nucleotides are TGTGCCAGCAGTGTTCCTGCCAGAGGACAAGAGACCCAGTACTTC.

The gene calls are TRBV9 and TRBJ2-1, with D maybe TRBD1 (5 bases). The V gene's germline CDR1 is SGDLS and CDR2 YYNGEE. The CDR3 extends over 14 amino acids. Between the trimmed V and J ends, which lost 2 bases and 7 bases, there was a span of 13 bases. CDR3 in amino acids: CASSVGRIDNEQFF. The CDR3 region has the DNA TGTGCCAGCAGCGTGGGGCGGATAGATAATGAGCAGTTCTTC.

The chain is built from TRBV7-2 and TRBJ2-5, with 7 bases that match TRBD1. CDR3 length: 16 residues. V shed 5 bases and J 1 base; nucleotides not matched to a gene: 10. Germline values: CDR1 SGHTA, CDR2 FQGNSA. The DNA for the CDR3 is TGTGCCAGCAGCACCCCCGGAACAGGGGTCCAAGAGACCCAGTACTTC. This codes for CASSTPGTGVQETQYF.

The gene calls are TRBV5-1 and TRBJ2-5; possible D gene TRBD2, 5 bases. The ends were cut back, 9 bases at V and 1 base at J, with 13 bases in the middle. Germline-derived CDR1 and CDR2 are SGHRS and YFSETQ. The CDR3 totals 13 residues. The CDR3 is CATSGLSQETQYF. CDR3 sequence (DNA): TGCGCCACGTCCGGACTCTCCCAAGAGACCCAGTACTTC.

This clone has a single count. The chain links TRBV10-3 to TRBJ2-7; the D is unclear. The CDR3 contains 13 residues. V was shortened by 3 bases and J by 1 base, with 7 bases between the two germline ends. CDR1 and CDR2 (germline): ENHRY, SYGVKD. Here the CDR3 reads CAISEVLSYEQYF. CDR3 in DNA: TGTGCCATCAGTGAAGTACTATCCTACGAGCAGTACTTC.